These T cell receptor beta chains were read from a single sample in a study of tumor-infiltrating lymphocytes in primary liver carcinoma. TCRdb called the multiplex PCR reads again in MiXCR, with one record for every CDR3 protein. The data contain 20,000 to 25,000 distinct CDR3 sequences, more than 75% of them singletons. Specimen: liver tumor tissue from sampling region 2. The receptor source for this set is a woman aged 25 to 45 with primary liver carcinoma and hepatitis B virus infection. Both conserved end residues are part of each CDR3. D genes are given only for firm matches. Some rows mark clone size as missing; the rest say once, few, many or name a class of expanded clone.

clone_size | j_call | v_call | d_call | cdr3_nt | cdr3_aa
NA | TRBJ1-1 | TRBV11-2 | NA | TGTGCCAGCAGATATACAGTGGGGAGGGCTGAGGCTTCCTTT | CASRYTVGRAEASF
NA | TRBJ2-2 | TRBV4-3 | NA | TGCGCCAGTCGCTCGATGGGAGCCGGGGTGCTGTCTTTT | CASRSMGAGVLSF
NA | TRBJ2-2 | TRBV4-2 | TRBD1 | TGTGTCGGCAGCCAAGTATTTTTCGGACAGGAGCCGACAAAGAACGCCGGGGAGCTGTTTTTT | CVGSQVFFGQEPTKNAGELFF
once | TRBJ1-5 | TRBV6-5 | NA | TGTGTCAGCAGTCCATCTCAGATTCAGCCGCAGCATTTT | CVSSPSQIQPQHF
NA | TRBJ2-7 | TRBV4-3 | NA | TGCGCCAGCAACCAAGATTTTCCAGGGTCCTACGAGCGGCACTTC | CASNQDFPGSYERHF
medium-sized | TRBJ2-2 | TRBV4-3 | NA | TGCGCCAGCAGCCAAGAGGAGCGGACCGGGGAGCTGTTTTTT | CASSQEERTGELFF
many | TRBJ2-1 | TRBV11-3 | TRBD2 | TGTGCCAGCAGCTTAAGTAGTAGCGGGAGATACAATGGGCAGTTCTTC | CASSLSSSGRYNGQFF
NA | TRBJ2-3 | TRBV5-4 | NA | TGTGACAGCAGCGTAGACGGACACCCTCCACCAACAGATACGCATTATTTT | CDSSVDGHPPPTDTHYF
NA | TRBJ2-7 | TRBV4-2 | TRBD1 | TGTGCCAGTAGCCAGGAACACCTAGGACAGGGGGGACCGCGTGAGCAGTGCTTC | CASSQEHLGQGGPREQCF
NA | TRBJ1-1 | TRBV11-2 | NA | TGTCCCACCAGCTTAAATAGAGGGAGGTTAAATGAAGCTTTCTTT | CPTSLNRGRLNEAFF
NA | TRBJ1-2 | TRBV11-2 | NA | TGTGCTAGCAGCTTAGATGGGATGGCAGGGAGAAGTTACACCTTC | CASSLDGMAGRSYTF
once | TRBJ2-3 | TRBV12-3/TRBV12-4 | NA | TGTGTCAGCAGTTCTCCCCCTCCTAGCACAGATGCGCAGTATTTT | CVSSSPPPSTDAQYF
NA | TRBJ2-3 | TRBV11-2 | TRBD2 | TGTGCCAACCGCTCAGGAAGCGGGAGGGCAGATACCCAGTATTTT | CANRSGSGRADTQYF
NA | TRBJ2-7 | TRBV11-1 | NA | TGTGCCAGCAGCTTAGGACACCCCCGCAAGCGGTACTTC | CASSLGHPRKRYF
NA | TRBJ2-3 | TRBV12-3/TRBV12-4 | TRBD2 | TGTGACAGCGCCCTTGGGGGTGCTAGCGGGGATGCGCAGTATTTT | CDSALGGASGDAQYF
NA | TRBJ2-3 | TRBV7-3 | NA | TGTGCCAACAGCCCCTATAAAGGCGGCAAGGATACGCAGTATTTT | CANSPYKGGKDTQYF
NA | TRBJ2-3 | TRBV4-3 | NA | TGCGCCAGCGGCCAGTCGGTCTGGATGGGTGATTCCGATGATACGCAGTATTTT | CASGQSVWMGDSDDTQYF
NA | TRBJ2-3 | TRBV5-5 | NA | TGTGTCAGCAGCTTTACTAGCAGGATTGCAAATACGCAGTATTTT | CVSSFTSRIANTQYF
NA | TRBJ2-2 | TRBV6-1 | NA | TGTGCCATCAGTGAAACCCTTCCCGAGGGCACCGCGAACACCGGGGAGCTGTTTTTT | CAISETLPEGTANTGELFF
NA | TRBJ1-5 | TRBV19 | NA | TGTGCCAGTAGTAAGCAGGGCAATCAGCCCCAGCATTTT | CASSKQGNQPQHF
NA | TRBJ2-2 | TRBV6-5 | NA | TGTGCCAGCAGCTACTTGGGACCCGTGAACACCGGGGGGCTGTTTTTT | CASSYLGPVNTGGLFF